This T cell receptor (beta chain) was identified during a study of blood T cells in healthy people across ages. Germline trimming cut 6 bases from V and 1 base from J; bases unmatched to any gene: 4. CDR3 length equals 15 residues. For the second PCR, which ran for roughly 7 to 11 cycles, a sample-barcoded 5' primer and a J-beta primer mix were used. TCRdb used MiXCR to reprocess the 5' RACE reads, holding one entry per CDR3 protein. The profile shows 750,000 to 950,000 distinct CDR3 sequences, 25% to 35% of them singletons. This clonotype was picked up many times. The same specimen was also included in a second study, on T cells of mothers and their children.

The rearrangement uses TRBV12-3 or TRBV12-4 and TRBJ2-5, with 11 positions matching TRBD1. The sample consisted of blood. This receptor was identified in a woman aged 40 to 50 in good health. The CDR3 DNA sequence: TGTGCCAGCAGCCGCGGACAGGGGGCCCAAGAGACCCAGTACTTC. This encodes CASSRGQGAQETQYF.